The 10 T cell receptor beta chains below were found in one sample sequenced in a study of a mutant IDH1 vaccine in newly diagnosed glioma. The protocol was immunoSEQ multiplex PCR, while the TCRdb copy is restricted to in-frame clones and leaves out a portion. The sample shows more than 55,000 clones, 80% to 85% of them seen only once. For these receptors, no antigen is known. Described time point: week 35, safety follow-up. Every vaccination contained 300 ug of the mutant IDH1 20-mer peptide and was paired with topical imiquimod. The sequencing here drew on PBMCs, taken from a glioma patient whose treatment included an IDH1 peptide vaccine. These receptor sequences come from a man younger than 40 with glioma.

This clone was observed a few times. The chain's CDR3 is CASSLIKGGMNGYTF. CDR3 bases: TGTGCCAGCAGCTTAATAAAAGGGGGCATGAATGGCTACACCTTC. This chain joins TRBV7-9 and TRBJ1-2; 7 bases agree with TRBD1. Germline loops: CDR1 SEHNR, CDR2 FQNEAQ (reference sequence). Trimming cost V 2 bases and J 6 bases; bases outside gene matches: 9. The CDR3 runs to 15 residues.

This chain uses TRBV5-1 with TRBJ1-3; D might be TRBD1 (5 bases). This CDR3 is built from 15 residues. Trimming removed 5 bases at V and 2 bases at J, with 14 bases between. From germline, CDR1 is SGHRS and CDR2 YFSETQ. For the CDR3, the DNA is TGCGCCAGCAGTCCCTCAGGGATGGCTGGAAACACCATATATTTT. Translated, it gives CASSPSGMAGNTIYF. The variable domain in full, completed from reference TRBV5-1 and TRBJ1-3, reads KAGVTQTPRYLIKTRGQQVTLSCSPISGHRSVSWYQQTPGQGLQFLFEYFSETQRNKGNFPGRFSGRQFSNSRSEMNVSTLELGDSALYLCASSPSGMAGNTIYFGEGSWLTVV.

This clone was picked up a small number of times. Here the CDR3 reads CASADPGRPAGNTIYF. The CDR3 coding sequence is TGTGCCAGTGCAGATCCGGGACGGCCGGCAGGAAACACCATATATTTT. J is TRBJ1-3 and V is TRBV19; D is possibly TRBD1 (5 bases). With 8 bases removed from V and 4 bases from J, the gap between germline ends came to 21 bases. Looked up from germline, CDR1 is LNHDA and CDR2 is SQIVND (reference sequence). This CDR3 region has 16 residues. Based on the CDR3 plus reference TRBV19 and TRBJ1-3, the full variable domain is DGGITQSPKYLFRKEGQNVTLSCEQNLNHDAMYWYRQDPGQGLRLIYYSQIVNDFQKGDIAEGYSVSREKKESFPLTVTSAQKNPTAFYLCASADPGRPAGNTIYFGEGSWLTVV.

This rearrangement joins TRBV9 to TRBJ2-3, with TRBD2 identical over 9 bases. CDR1 and CDR2 from the germline V gene are SGDLS and YYNGEE. The CDR3 loop spans 16 amino acids. The junction had 2 bases not matched to a gene; V was cut back by 0 bases and J by 0 bases. The CDR3 region has the DNA TGTGCCAGCAGCGTAGCTCTAGCGGGAAGCACAGATACGCAGTATTTT. Translation gives CASSVALAGSTDTQYF. The full variable domain, its missing parts supplied by reference TRBV9 and TRBJ2-3, is DSGVTQTPKHLITATGQRVTLRCSPRSGDLSVYWYQQSLDQGLQFLIQYYNGEERAKGNILERFSAQQFPDLHSELNLSSLELGDSALYFCASSVALAGSTDTQYFGPGTRLTVL.

This clone was picked up a small number of times. The V gene is TRBV19, the J gene TRBJ1-1; D call uncertain. The germline V gene encodes CDR1 LNHDA and CDR2 SQIVND (reference sequence). The CDR3 is 17 amino acids. Trimming took off 5 bases at V and 4 bases at J, with 23 bases between the two ends. CDR3 loop: CASSDPPRRRARTEAFF. As DNA, the CDR3 is TGTGCCAGTAGTGACCCACCACGGAGGAGGGCGCGCACTGAAGCTTTCTTT.

The chain uses TRBV29-1 and TRBJ1-2; D is unclear. The germline V and J ends were trimmed by 6 bases and 8 bases, with 13 bases remaining between them. CDR1 SQVTM and CDR2 ANQGSEA come from the germline V gene. The CDR3 totals 11 residues. This CDR3 is CSVVMGNGYTF. The CDR3 nucleotides read TGCAGCGTAGTCATGGGGAACGGCTACACCTTC.

The rearrangement uses TRBV18 and TRBJ2-1; a weak D match, TRBD1 (6 bases). The CDR3 covers 14 residues. Per germline, CDR1 KGHSH and CDR2 LQKENI. The V gene lost 5 bases and the J gene lost 3 bases, with 11 bases spanning the gap. The CDR3 reads CASSTQGYYNEQFF. Here the CDR3 DNA reads TGTGCCAGCTCAACACAGGGATACTACAATGAGCAGTTCTTC.

The chain uses TRBV6-5 and TRBJ1-6, with D uncertain. This CDR3 is 15 amino acids long. Germline lookup yields CDR1 MNHEY and CDR2 SVGAGI. Deletions cut 0 bases from V and 10 bases from J, with 13 bases between. The DNA of the CDR3 is TGTGCCAGCAGTTACTCGACCTCGTCAAAATCACCCCTCCACTTT. This codes for CASSYSTSSKSPLHF.

This chain connects TRBV10-3 to TRBJ2-1; a possible D gene is TRBD1 (6 bases). Between the trimmed V and J ends, which lost 6 bases and 5 bases, there was a span of 11 bases. CDR3 length equals 13 residues. Germline CDR1 reads ENHRY; CDR2 reads SYGVKD. For the CDR3, the DNA is TGTGCCATCAGCCTGACAGGTGACAATGAGCAGTTCTTC. It is translated as CAISLTGDNEQFF.

This clone was recorded once. The chain carries TRBV29-1 and TRBJ2-2; TRBD1 matches 7 bases. Trimming cost V 7 bases and J 1 base; bases outside gene matches: 9. Per the germline V gene, CDR1 is SQVTM and CDR2 is ANQGSEA. This CDR3 is 15 amino acids long. The CDR3 DNA reads TGCAGCGCCAGCTTACAGGGGAAGAACACCGGGGAGCTGTTTTTT. Translating gives CSASLQGKNTGELFF.